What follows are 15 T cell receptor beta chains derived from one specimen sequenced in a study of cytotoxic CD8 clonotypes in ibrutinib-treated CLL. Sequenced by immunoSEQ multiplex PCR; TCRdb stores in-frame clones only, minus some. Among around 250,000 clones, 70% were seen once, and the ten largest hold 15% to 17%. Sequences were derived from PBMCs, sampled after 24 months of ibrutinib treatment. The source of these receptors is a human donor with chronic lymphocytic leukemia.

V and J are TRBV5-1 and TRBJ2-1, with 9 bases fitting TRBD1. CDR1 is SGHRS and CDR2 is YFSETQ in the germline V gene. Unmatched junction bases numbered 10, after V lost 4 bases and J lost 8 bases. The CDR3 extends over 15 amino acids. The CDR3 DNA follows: TGCGCCAGCAGCCACGGGACAGGGCGTGGCGATGAGCAGTTCTTC. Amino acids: CASSHGTGRGDEQFF.

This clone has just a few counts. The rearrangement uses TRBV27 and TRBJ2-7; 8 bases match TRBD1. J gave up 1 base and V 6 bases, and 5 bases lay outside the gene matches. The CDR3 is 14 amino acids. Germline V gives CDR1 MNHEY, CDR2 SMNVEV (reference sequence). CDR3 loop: CASSRGQGSYEQYF. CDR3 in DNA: TGTGCCAGCAGCCGCGGACAGGGATCCTACGAGCAGTACTTC.

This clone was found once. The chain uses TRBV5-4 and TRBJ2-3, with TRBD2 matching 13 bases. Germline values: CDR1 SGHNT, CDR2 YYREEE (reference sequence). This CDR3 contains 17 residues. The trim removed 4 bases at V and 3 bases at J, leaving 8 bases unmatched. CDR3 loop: CASSPTSTSGRTDTQYF. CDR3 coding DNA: TGTGCCAGCAGCCCCACCTCGACTAGCGGGAGGACAGATACGCAGTATTTT.

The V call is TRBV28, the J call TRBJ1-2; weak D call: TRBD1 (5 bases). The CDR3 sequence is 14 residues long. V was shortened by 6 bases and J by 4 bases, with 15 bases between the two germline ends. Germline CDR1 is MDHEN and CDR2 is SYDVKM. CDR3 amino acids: CASSPRGEVYGYTF. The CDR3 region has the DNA TGTGCCAGCAGCCCGAGGGGAGAGGTCTATGGCTACACCTTC.

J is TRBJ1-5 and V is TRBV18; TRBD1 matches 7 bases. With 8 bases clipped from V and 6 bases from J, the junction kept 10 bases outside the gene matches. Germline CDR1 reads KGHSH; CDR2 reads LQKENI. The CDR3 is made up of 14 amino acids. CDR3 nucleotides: TGTGCCAGCCTACAGAGACAGGGTGTTCAGCCCCAGCATTTT. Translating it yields CASLQRQGVQPQHF.

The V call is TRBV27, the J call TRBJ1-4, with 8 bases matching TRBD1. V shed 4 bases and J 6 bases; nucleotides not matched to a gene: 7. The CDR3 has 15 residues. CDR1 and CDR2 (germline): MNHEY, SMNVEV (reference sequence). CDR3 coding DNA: TGTGCCAGCAGTTCCCCGGCAGGGGGCCATGAAAAACTGTTTTTT. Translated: CASSSPAGGHEKLFF.

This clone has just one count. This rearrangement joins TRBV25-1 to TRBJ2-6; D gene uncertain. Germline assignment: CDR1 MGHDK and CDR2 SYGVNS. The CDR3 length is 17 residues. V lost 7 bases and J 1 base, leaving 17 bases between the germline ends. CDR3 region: CASTGAILGSGANVLTF. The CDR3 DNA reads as TGTGCCAGCACCGGAGCTATCCTGGGATCTGGGGCCAACGTCCTGACTTTC. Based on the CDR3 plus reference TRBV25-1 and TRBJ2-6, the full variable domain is EADIYQTPRYLVIGTGKKITLECSQTMGHDKMYWYQQDPGMELHLIHYSYGVNSTEKGDLSSESTVSRIRTEHFPLTLESARPSHTSQYLCASTGAILGSGANVLTFGAGSRLTVL.

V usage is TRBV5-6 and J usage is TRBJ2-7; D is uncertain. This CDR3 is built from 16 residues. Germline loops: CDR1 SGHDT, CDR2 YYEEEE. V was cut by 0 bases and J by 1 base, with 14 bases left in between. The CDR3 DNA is TGTGCCAGCAGCTTGGCCTATCAATACGCTTCCTACGAGCAGTACTTC. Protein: CASSLAYQYASYEQYF.

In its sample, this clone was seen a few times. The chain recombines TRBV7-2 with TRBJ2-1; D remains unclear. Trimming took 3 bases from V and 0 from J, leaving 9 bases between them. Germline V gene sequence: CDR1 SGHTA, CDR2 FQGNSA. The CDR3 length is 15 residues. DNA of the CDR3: TGTGCCAGCAGCTTTATGCAGCGCTCCTACAATGAGCAGTTCTTC. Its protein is CASSFMQRSYNEQFF. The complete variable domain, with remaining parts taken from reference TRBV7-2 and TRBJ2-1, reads GAGVSQSPSNKVTEKGKDVELRCDPISGHTALYWYRQSLGQGLEFLIYFQGNSAPDKSGLPSDRFSAERTGGSVSTLTIQRTQQEDSAVYLCASSFMQRSYNEQFFGPGTRLTVL.

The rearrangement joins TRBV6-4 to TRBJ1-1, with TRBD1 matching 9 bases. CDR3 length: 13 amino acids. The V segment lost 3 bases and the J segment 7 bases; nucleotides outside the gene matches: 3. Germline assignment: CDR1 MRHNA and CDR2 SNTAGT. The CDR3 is CASSEDRGGEAFF. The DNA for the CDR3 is TGTGCCAGCAGTGAGGACAGGGGCGGTGAAGCTTTCTTT.

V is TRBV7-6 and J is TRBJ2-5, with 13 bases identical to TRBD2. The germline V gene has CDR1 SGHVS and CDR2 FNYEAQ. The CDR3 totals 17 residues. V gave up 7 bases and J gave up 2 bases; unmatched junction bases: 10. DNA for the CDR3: TGTGCCAGCACCCCAACCAGACTAGCGGGAGGACAAGAGACCCAGTACTTC. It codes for CASTPTRLAGGQETQYF.

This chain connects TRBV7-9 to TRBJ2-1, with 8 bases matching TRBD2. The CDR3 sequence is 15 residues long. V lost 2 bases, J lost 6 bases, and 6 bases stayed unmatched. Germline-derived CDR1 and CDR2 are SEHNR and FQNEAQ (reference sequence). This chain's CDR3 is CASSLRVTSGNEQFF. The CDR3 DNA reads TGTGCCAGCAGCTTAAGGGTCACTAGCGGCAATGAGCAGTTCTTC.

CDR3 sequence (DNA): TGTGCCAGCAGTCCCCCCCCACGACAGGGCGTGAACAATGAGCAGTTCTTC. Protein product: CASSPPPRQGVNNEQFF. This chain joins TRBV27 and TRBJ2-1; 7 bases are shared with TRBD1. Germline V lookup: CDR1 MNHEY, CDR2 SMNVEV (reference sequence). With 5 bases clipped from V and 5 bases from J, the junction kept 15 bases outside the gene matches. This CDR3 region has 17 residues.

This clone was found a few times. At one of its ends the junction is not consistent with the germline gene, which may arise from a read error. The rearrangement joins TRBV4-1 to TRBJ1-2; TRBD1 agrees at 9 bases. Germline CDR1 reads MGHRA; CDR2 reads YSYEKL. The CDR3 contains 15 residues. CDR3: CASNQGDRANYGYTF. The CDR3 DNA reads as TGCGCCAGCAACCAAGGGGACAGGGCTAACTATGGCTACACCTTC.

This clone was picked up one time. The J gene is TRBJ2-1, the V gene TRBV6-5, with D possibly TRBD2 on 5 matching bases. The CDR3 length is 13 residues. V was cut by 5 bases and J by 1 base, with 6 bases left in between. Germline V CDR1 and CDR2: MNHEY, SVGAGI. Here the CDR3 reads CASSTRSYNEQFF. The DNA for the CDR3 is TGTGCCAGCAGTACTAGGTCCTACAATGAGCAGTTCTTC.